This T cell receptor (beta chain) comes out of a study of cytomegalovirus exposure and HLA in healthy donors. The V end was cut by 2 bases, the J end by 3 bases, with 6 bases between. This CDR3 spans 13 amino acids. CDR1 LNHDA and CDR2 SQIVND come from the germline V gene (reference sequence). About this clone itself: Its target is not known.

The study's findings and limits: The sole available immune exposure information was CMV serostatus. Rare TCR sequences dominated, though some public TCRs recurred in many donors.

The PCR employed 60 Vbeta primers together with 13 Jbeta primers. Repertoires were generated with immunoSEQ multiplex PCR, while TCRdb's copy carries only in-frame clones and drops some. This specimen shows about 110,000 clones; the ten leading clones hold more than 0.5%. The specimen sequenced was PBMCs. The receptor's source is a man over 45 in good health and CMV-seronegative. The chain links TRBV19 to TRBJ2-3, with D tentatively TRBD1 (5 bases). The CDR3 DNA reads TGTGCCAGTAGTATACGACAGACAGATACGCAGTATTTT. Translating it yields CASSIRQTDTQYF.